This section outlines one T cell receptor beta chain sequence together with its context. The sample belongs to a study of blood T cell repertoires in COVID-19. In the study overall: Sites across the United States, Italy and Spain contributed samples from acute and convalescent COVID-19. From T cells, B-cell-depleted T cells, or PBMCs came the material, which was cDNA or gDNA.

Authors' analysis steps: Amplifying reference gene primers gave estimates of nucleated cell counts. TCRdb keeps only in-frame clones here, not all; method: immunoSEQ multiplex PCR. For V, J and clone size, that table is used; D and trimming come from the DNA. This table has about 50,000 clones, around 85% appearing once. Germline V CDR1 and CDR2: SGHVS, FNYEAQ. This CDR3 has 12 amino acids. Between the trimmed V and J ends, which lost 5 bases and 2 bases, there was a span of 6 bases. This receptor was obtained from a human donor in a cohort sampled during active COVID-19. The sample consisted of peripheral blood. The chain carries TRBV7-6 and TRBJ2-5; no clear D. The CDR3 sequence: CASSPQQETQYF. CDR3 sequence (DNA): TGTGCCAGCAGCCCCCAGCAAGAGACCCAGTACTTC.